These 14 T cell receptor beta chains originate from one sample sequenced in a study of blood T cell repertoires in COVID-19 (dated by TCRdb to the early 2020s). Library preparation was by the immunoSEQ multiplex PCR assay. The immuneACCESS repertoire file appears here via TCRdb, limited to in-frame rearrangements. These files lack a portion of the clones; in checked studies, under half of the deficit traces to unresolved V genes, and the cause of the others is not known. Present in this sample are about 55,000 clones, less than 90% of which were seen just once. The ten largest clones add up to roughly 15% of the sample. Material: peripheral blood. These receptors all stem from a human donor with active COVID-19. The donor label of this sample is uncertain.

The chain employs TRBV5-1 and TRBJ1-1; D is possibly TRBD1 (6 bases). The germline V and J ends were trimmed by 0 bases and 1 base, with 16 bases remaining between them. Germline V CDR1 and CDR2: SGHRS, YFSETQ. This CDR3 has 17 residues. The DNA of the CDR3 is TGCGCCAGCAGCTTGGCCGCTAGCGGACAGTGGAACACTGAAGCTTTCTTT. As protein: CASSLAASGQWNTEAFF.

V is TRBV19 and J is TRBJ1-2; D is uncertain. The CDR3 is 18 residues long. Looked up from germline, CDR1 is LNHDA and CDR2 is SQIVND (reference sequence). Trimming took off 0 bases at V and 2 bases at J, with 19 bases between the two ends. CDR3: CASSIDRDLVIPNYGYTF. DNA for the CDR3: TGTGCCAGTAGTATAGATCGGGATCTTGTAATTCCCAACTATGGCTACACCTTC.

The gene calls are TRBV4-3 and TRBJ2-1; D unclear. Germline V CDR1 and CDR2: LGHNA, YSLEER. Trimming stripped 1 base from V and 2 bases from J, with 6 bases between. CDR3 length: 14 residues. The CDR3 loop reads CASSQGNTYNEQFF. In DNA form, the CDR3 reads TGCGCCAGCAGCCAAGGAAACACCTACAATGAGCAGTTCTTC.

The chain is built from TRBV6-6 and TRBJ2-3, with 11 bases aligning to TRBD1. V gave up 7 bases and J gave up 5 bases; unmatched junction bases: 11. The CDR3 contains 16 residues. CDR1 MNHNY and CDR2 SVGAGI come from the germline V gene (reference sequence). The DNA for the CDR3 is TGTGCCAGCATCTCGGTGAGGACAGGGGGCGGAGATACGCAGTATTTT. This translates into CASISVRTGGGDTQYF.

The genes are TRBV24-1 and TRBJ2-5; 8 nucleotides agree with TRBD2. This CDR3 comprises 16 residues. The germline CDR1 and CDR2 sequences are KGHDR and SFDVKD. V dropped 4 bases and J dropped 3; count of bases not matched to a gene: 9. DNA of the CDR3: TGTGCCACCAGTGACCCTACGGGGGGGTGGGAAGAGACCCAGTACTTC. It is translated as CATSDPTGGWEETQYF.

The chain joins TRBV13 to TRBJ1-4; TRBD1 matches 9 bases. The V segment lost 1 base and the J segment 2 bases; nucleotides outside the gene matches: 17. This CDR3 has 21 residues. Germline CDR1 and CDR2: PRHDT and FYEKMQ (reference sequence). The CDR3 DNA sequence: TGTGCCAGCAGCTTAGTCGACCCGGGACAGGGTACGAGTTCGACTAATGAAAAACTGTTTTTT. It is translated as CASSLVDPGQGTSSTNEKLFF.

The chain uses TRBV6-5 and TRBJ1-5; D remains ambiguous. CDR1 is MNHEY, CDR2 SVGAGI, per germline. Between the trimmed V and J ends, which lost 6 bases and 6 bases, there was a span of 15 bases. The CDR3 is 14 amino acids. The CDR3 reads CASSDGLLTQPQHF. The CDR3 DNA reads as TGTGCCAGCAGCGACGGACTTCTTACTCAGCCCCAGCATTTT.

Turning to this clone: The conserved closing phenylalanine or tryptophan is absent in this CDR3, likely reflecting a read error. The CDR3 loop reads CASTPWTGGLYGYTL. CDR3 bases: TGTGCCAGCACCCCCTGGACAGGCGGACTCTATGGCTACACCCTC. V gene TRBV6-5 combines with J gene TRBJ1-2, with 7 bases that match TRBD1. V shed 7 bases, J shed 4 bases, and the junction held 12 bases outside the gene matches. Germline V gives CDR1 MNHEY, CDR2 SVGAGI. The CDR3 covers 15 residues.

The chain has TRBV5-6 and TRBJ1-2; no definite D call. This CDR3 region has 13 residues. The germline CDR1 and CDR2 sequences are SGHDT and YYEEEE. Trimming left V 7 bases short and J 5 bases short, with 15 bases between. The CDR3 protein is CASGWPEGYGYTF. The DNA of the CDR3 is TGTGCCAGCGGATGGCCCGAGGGATATGGCTACACCTTC.

V usage is TRBV19 and J usage is TRBJ2-1, with TRBD2 matching over 8 bases. After removal of 5 bases from V and 7 bases from J, the junction contained 16 bases not matched to a gene. The germline V gene encodes CDR1 LNHDA and CDR2 SQIVND (reference sequence). The CDR3 is 17 residues long. The CDR3 nucleotides read TGTGCCAGTAGTGTCTCCACTAGATCGGGGGGGTGGAATGAGCAGTTCTTC. This gives the protein CASSVSTRSGGWNEQFF. Based on the CDR3 plus reference TRBV19 and TRBJ2-1, the full variable domain is DGGITQSPKYLFRKEGQNVTLSCEQNLNHDAMYWYRQDPGQGLRLIYYSQIVNDFQKGDIAEGYSVSREKKESFPLTVTSAQKNPTAFYLCASSVSTRSGGWNEQFFGPGTRLTVL.

V is TRBV14 and J is TRBJ2-3; 9 bases are a match to TRBD1. The trim removed 1 base at V and 8 bases at J, leaving 7 bases unmatched. CDR3 length: 15 amino acids. From germline, CDR1 is SGHDN and CDR2 FVKESK. The CDR3 loop reads CASSQAGTGFVTQYF. The CDR3 region has the DNA TGTGCCAGCAGCCAAGCCGGGACAGGGTTCGTTACGCAGTATTTT.

This rearrangement joins TRBV7-2 to TRBJ1-2; weak D call: TRBD1 (5 bases). CDR1 is SGHTA, CDR2 FQGNSA, per germline. Trimming took off 5 bases at V and 4 bases at J, with 17 bases between the two ends. The CDR3 contains 15 residues. As DNA, the CDR3 is TGTGCCAGCAGCCCCCGCACCAGGGACTCCTATGGCTACACCTTC. It specifies CASSPRTRDSYGYTF.

V gene TRBV19 combines with J gene TRBJ1-1; TRBD1 agrees at 7 bases. There are 14 residues in the CDR3. Trimming at V came to 7 bases and at J to 0 bases, leaving 5 bases not matched to a gene. CDR1 is LNHDA, CDR2 SQIVND, per germline (reference sequence). The CDR3 coding sequence is TGTGCCAGTAAAGAGACAGGGATGAACACTGAAGCTTTCTTT. It is translated as CASKETGMNTEAFF.

In DNA, the CDR3 is TGCAGTGCGCGTCATGAGACCCAGTACTTC. It is translated as CSARHETQYF. V and J are TRBV20-1 and TRBJ2-5; no firm D call. This CDR3 comprises 10 residues. Trimming shortened V by 6 bases and J by 5 bases, and 7 bases separated the two germline ends. Germline CDR1 DFQATT, CDR2 SNEGSKA (reference sequence).